The rows below give T cell receptor beta chains drawn from one sample of a study of shared clonotypes between healthy human individuals. The protocol was immunoSEQ multiplex PCR, while the TCRdb copy is restricted to in-frame clones and leaves out a portion. Of some 1,900,000 clones listed, roughly 95% are singletons. Sample: naive CD8+ T cells sorted from blood. These receptors all come from a man between 18 and 35 years old in good health. Each CDR3 is given with its conserved first and last residue. A D gene is named only where the DNA matches it firmly. Clone size is shown for a subset of rows, as once, few, many or a class of expanded clone.

DNA: TGTGCCAGCAGTTGGGGGACAGCCCCTAGCACAGATACGCAGTATTTT
CDR3: CASSWGTAPSTDTQYF
J: TRBJ2-3
size: NA
D: TRBD1
V: TRBV27

DNA: TGTGCCACCAGCAGAGATACCACATCCGGGGAGCTGTTTTTT
CDR3: CATSRDTTSGELFF
J: TRBJ2-2
size: NA
D: NA
V: TRBV15

DNA: TGTGCCAGCAGGCGGAGGGGGTCCGAGCAGTACTTC
CDR3: CASRRRGSEQYF
J: TRBJ2-7
size: NA
D: NA
V: TRBV27

DNA: TGCAGCGTTGAAGACGCAGGGGTTATGGGGGAGCTGTTTTTT
CDR3: CSVEDAGVMGELFF
J: TRBJ2-2
size: NA
D: NA
V: TRBV29-1

DNA: TGTGCCAGCAGCCAGGGACAGGGGAATGGCTACACCTTC
CDR3: CASSQGQGNGYTF
J: TRBJ1-2
size: NA
D: TRBD1
V: TRBV5-4

DNA: TGTGCTAGTGGTGATACAGGGGGACTAGCGGGATCCTACGAGCAGTACTTC
CDR3: CASGDTGGLAGSYEQYF
J: TRBJ2-7
size: NA
D: TRBD2
V: TRBV12-5

DNA: TGTGCCAGCAGCTTGGTGCGGGAGTGGGGTGAGCAGTTCTTC
CDR3: CASSLVREWGEQFF
J: TRBJ2-1
size: few
D: TRBD2
V: TRBV7-9

DNA: TGCGCCAGCAGCTTGGCGACAGGGGACGAGCAGTACTTC
CDR3: CASSLATGDEQYF
J: TRBJ2-7
size: NA
D: TRBD1
V: TRBV5-1

DNA: TGTGCCAGCAGCTTATTCCTAGCACCTAACAATGAGCAGTTCTTC
CDR3: CASSLFLAPNNEQFF
J: TRBJ2-1
size: NA
D: NA
V: TRBV7-9

DNA: TGTGCCAGCAGCCGGGGACAGGGAGTCCAGCCCCAGCATTTT
CDR3: CASSRGQGVQPQHF
J: TRBJ1-5
size: few
D: TRBD1
V: TRBV28

DNA: TGCAGCGTTGAGGGGTTGAGAGTCGAAGCTTTCTTT
CDR3: CSVEGLRVEAFF
J: TRBJ1-1
size: NA
D: NA
V: TRBV29-1

DNA: TGTGCCAGCAGCTTAGTTTTTAGCGGGAGTCTCTACAATGAGCAGTTCTTC
CDR3: CASSLVFSGSLYNEQFF
J: TRBJ2-1
size: NA
D: TRBD2
V: TRBV7-2

DNA: TGTGCCAGCAGCCCCGGGACGGGGCCCTACGAGCAGTACTTC
CDR3: CASSPGTGPYEQYF
J: TRBJ2-7
size: once
D: NA
V: TRBV7-9

DNA: TGTGCCAGCAGCTTGGACGAGATGCAGGTGCCAACTAATGAAAAACTGTTTTTT
CDR3: CASSLDEMQVPTNEKLFF
J: TRBJ1-4
size: NA
D: NA
V: TRBV5-5

DNA: TGTGCCAGCAGCTTGGAAATTAGCTATGGCTACACCTTC
CDR3: CASSLEISYGYTF
J: TRBJ1-2
size: NA
D: NA
V: TRBV5-5

DNA: TGTGCCAGCAGCTTGACTAGCGACCACGAGCAGTACTTC
CDR3: CASSLTSDHEQYF
J: TRBJ2-7
size: NA
D: TRBD2
V: TRBV5-4

DNA: TGTGCCAGTAGTCGTGACAGGGTGGGTAATGAAAAACTGTTTTTT
CDR3: CASSRDRVGNEKLFF
J: TRBJ1-4
size: NA
D: TRBD1
V: TRBV19

DNA: TGTGCCAGCAGTCCCTGGATAGGTTGGGACTACGAGCAGTACTTC
CDR3: CASSPWIGWDYEQYF
J: TRBJ2-7
size: NA
D: NA
V: TRBV27

DNA: TGTGCCAGTAGTATTCTCGCCCGCGACTACGAGCAGTACTTC
CDR3: CASSILARDYEQYF
J: TRBJ2-7
size: NA
D: NA
V: TRBV19

DNA: TGTGCCAGCAGAGTGGGGACAGGGCTAACTAATGAAAAACTGTTTTTT
CDR3: CASRVGTGLTNEKLFF
J: TRBJ1-4
size: NA
D: TRBD1
V: TRBV28

DNA: TGTGCCTGGAGTCCAGGACAGGGTCAAGAGACCCAGTACTTC
CDR3: CAWSPGQGQETQYF
J: TRBJ2-5
size: NA
D: TRBD1
V: TRBV30

DNA: TGCGCCAGCAGCGTTGATATCACCGGGGAGCTGTTTTTT
CDR3: CASSVDITGELFF
J: TRBJ2-2
size: NA
D: NA
V: TRBV5-1

DNA: TGTGCCAGTAGAGAAAGCGGGGGGGCCGAGCAGTACTTC
CDR3: CASRESGGAEQYF
J: TRBJ2-7
size: NA
D: TRBD2
V: TRBV19

DNA: TGTGCCACCAGCAGAGCATTAGACGGAAGCTCCTACGAGCAGTACTTC
CDR3: CATSRALDGSSYEQYF
J: TRBJ2-7
size: NA
D: NA
V: TRBV15

DNA: TGCGCCAGCAGCCTCTTACCGGGAGACAATCAGCCCCAGCATTTT
CDR3: CASSLLPGDNQPQHF
J: TRBJ1-5
size: NA
D: NA
V: TRBV4-1

DNA: TGCGCCAGCAGCCTAGGACGGACGGATAATTCACCCCTCCACTTT
CDR3: CASSLGRTDNSPLHF
J: TRBJ1-6
size: NA
D: NA
V: TRBV5-1

DNA: TGTGCCAGCAGTGGCCCAGGGTACGGCTACACCTTC
CDR3: CASSGPGYGYTF
J: TRBJ1-2
size: NA
D: NA
V: TRBV28

DNA: TGTGCCAGCAGCTTGGGGCGGGAGGCCTACAATGAGCAGTTCTTC
CDR3: CASSLGREAYNEQFF
J: TRBJ2-1
size: NA
D: TRBD2
V: TRBV5-4

DNA: TGTGCCAGCAGCCTCGGGCAGGGTCAGCCCCAGCATTTT
CDR3: CASSLGQGQPQHF
J: TRBJ1-5
size: NA
D: NA
V: TRBV7-6

DNA: TGTGCCAGCAGCTTTATCCTAGCCCAAGAGACCCAGTACTTC
CDR3: CASSFILAQETQYF
J: TRBJ2-5
size: NA
D: NA
V: TRBV7-9

DNA: TGTGCCAGCAGCCCCGGGACAGGGGCCTACAATGAGCAGTTCTTC
CDR3: CASSPGTGAYNEQFF
J: TRBJ2-1
size: NA
D: TRBD1
V: TRBV6-6

DNA: TGTGCCAGCAGTTTATCGAGGTTGGGGGGGAACACTGAAGCTTTCTTT
CDR3: CASSLSRLGGNTEAFF
J: TRBJ1-1
size: NA
D: NA
V: TRBV27

DNA: TGTGCCTGGAGTGTTTGGGGGTACAATGAGCAGTTCTTC
CDR3: CAWSVWGYNEQFF
J: TRBJ2-1
size: NA
D: NA
V: TRBV30

DNA: TGTGCCAGCAGTTACTCGGGGAGAAACTATGGCTACACCTTC
CDR3: CASSYSGRNYGYTF
J: TRBJ1-2
size: few
D: NA
V: TRBV6-5

DNA: TGTGCCAGCAGCCACTGGACCCAACAAGAGACCCAGTACTTC
CDR3: CASSHWTQQETQYF
J: TRBJ2-5
size: NA
D: NA
V: TRBV13

DNA: TGTGCCAGCAGCGGCTGGGACAGCTACGAGCAGTACTTC
CDR3: CASSGWDSYEQYF
J: TRBJ2-7
size: NA
D: TRBD1
V: TRBV5-5

DNA: TGTGCCAGCAGCCAAGCCAAGGGCCGTTCGTCTGGAAACACCATATATTTT
CDR3: CASSQAKGRSSGNTIYF
J: TRBJ1-3
size: NA
D: NA
V: TRBV14

DNA: TGTGCCAGCAGTTTAGGTTGGGGGACTGAAGCTTTCTTT
CDR3: CASSLGWGTEAFF
J: TRBJ1-1
size: NA
D: NA
V: TRBV28

DNA: TGTGCCACTTTTAACACCGGGGAGCTGTTTTTT
CDR3: CATFNTGELFF
J: TRBJ2-2
size: NA
D: NA
V: TRBV27

DNA: TGCGCCAGCAGTTCCGGACAGGGGAGGACTGAAGCTTTCTTT
CDR3: CASSSGQGRTEAFF
J: TRBJ1-1
size: NA
D: TRBD1
V: TRBV5-1

DNA: TGTGCCAGCAGTGAAATGACTAGCGGGAGTTCCTACGAGCAGTACTTC
CDR3: CASSEMTSGSSYEQYF
J: TRBJ2-7
size: NA
D: TRBD2
V: TRBV6-1